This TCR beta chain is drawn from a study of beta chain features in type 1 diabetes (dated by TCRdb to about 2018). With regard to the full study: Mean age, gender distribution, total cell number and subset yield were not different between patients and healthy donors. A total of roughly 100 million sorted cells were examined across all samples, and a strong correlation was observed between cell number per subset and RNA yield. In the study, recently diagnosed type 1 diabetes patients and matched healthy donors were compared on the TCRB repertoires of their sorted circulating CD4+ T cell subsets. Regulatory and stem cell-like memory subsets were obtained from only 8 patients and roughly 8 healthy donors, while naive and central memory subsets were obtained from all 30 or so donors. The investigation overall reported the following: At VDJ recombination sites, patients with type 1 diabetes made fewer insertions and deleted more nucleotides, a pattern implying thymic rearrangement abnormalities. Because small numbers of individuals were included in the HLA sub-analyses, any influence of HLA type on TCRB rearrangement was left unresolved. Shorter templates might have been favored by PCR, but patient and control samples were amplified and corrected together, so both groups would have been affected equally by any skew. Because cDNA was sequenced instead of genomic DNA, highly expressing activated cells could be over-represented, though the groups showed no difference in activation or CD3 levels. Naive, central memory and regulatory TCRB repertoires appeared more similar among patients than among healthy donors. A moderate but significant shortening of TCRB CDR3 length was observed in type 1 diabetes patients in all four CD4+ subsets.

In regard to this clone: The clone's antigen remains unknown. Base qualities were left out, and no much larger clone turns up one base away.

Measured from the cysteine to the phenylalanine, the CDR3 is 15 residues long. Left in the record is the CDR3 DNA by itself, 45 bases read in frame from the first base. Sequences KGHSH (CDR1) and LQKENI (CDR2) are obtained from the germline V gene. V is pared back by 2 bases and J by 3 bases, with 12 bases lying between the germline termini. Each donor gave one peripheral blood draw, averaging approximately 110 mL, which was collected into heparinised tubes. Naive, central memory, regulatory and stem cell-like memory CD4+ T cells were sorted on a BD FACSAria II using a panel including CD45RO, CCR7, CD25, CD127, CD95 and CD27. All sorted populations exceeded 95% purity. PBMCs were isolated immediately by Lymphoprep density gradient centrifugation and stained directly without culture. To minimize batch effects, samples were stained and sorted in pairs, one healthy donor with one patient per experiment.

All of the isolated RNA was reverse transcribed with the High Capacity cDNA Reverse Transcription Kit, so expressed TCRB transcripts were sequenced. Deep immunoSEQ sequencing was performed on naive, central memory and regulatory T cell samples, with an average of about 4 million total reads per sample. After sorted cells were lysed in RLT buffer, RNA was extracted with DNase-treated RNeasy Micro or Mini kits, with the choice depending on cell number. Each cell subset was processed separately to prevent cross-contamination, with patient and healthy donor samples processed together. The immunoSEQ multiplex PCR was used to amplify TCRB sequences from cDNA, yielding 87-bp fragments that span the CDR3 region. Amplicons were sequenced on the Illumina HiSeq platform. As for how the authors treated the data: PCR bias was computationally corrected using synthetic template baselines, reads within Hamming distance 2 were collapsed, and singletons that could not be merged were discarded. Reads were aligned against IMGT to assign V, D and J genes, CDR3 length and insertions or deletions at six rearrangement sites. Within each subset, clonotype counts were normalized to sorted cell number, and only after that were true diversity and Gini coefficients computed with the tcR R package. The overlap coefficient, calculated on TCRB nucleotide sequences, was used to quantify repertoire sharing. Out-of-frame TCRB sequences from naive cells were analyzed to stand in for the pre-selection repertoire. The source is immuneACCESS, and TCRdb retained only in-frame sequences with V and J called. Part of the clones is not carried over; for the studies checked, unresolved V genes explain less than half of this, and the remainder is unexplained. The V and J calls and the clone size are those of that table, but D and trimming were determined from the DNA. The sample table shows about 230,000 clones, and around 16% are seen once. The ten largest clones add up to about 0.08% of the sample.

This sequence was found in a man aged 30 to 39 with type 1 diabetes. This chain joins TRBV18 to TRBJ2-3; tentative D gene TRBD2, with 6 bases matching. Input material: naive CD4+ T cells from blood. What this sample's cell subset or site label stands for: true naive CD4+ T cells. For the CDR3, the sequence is CASSPRRVGTDTQYF. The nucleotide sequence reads TGTGCCAGCTCACCAAGGAGGGTTGGGACAGATACGCAGTATTTT.